These T cell receptor beta chains were read from a single sample in a study of cytomegalovirus exposure and HLA in healthy donors. The table came from immunoSEQ multiplex PCR; TCRdb's copy has only in-frame clones and leaves some out. The sample carries fewer than 100,000 clones, 60% to 80% recorded once. Sample: PBMCs. The receptor set was obtained from a female donor in good health and CMV-seronegative. CDR3s include the opening cysteine and the closing phenylalanine or tryptophan. Fields, in order: clone size, D gene, V gene, J gene, CDR3 protein, CDR3 DNA. D genes are given only for firm matches. Clone size, where shown, is once, few, many, or a class for clones that have expanded.

abundance: few
d_gene: TRBD1
v_gene: TRBV5-1
j_gene: TRBJ2-7
CDR3aa: CASRIGPGTAYEQYF
CDR3nt: TGCGCCAGCAGAATTGGTCCCGGGACAGCCTACGAGCAGTACTTC

abundance: NA
d_gene: TRBD1
v_gene: TRBV4-2
j_gene: TRBJ2-1
CDR3aa: CASSSPGTDPYNEQFF
CDR3nt: TGTGCCAGCAGCTCCCCCGGGACAGACCCTTACAATGAGCAGTTCTTC

abundance: few
d_gene: TRBD1
v_gene: TRBV28
j_gene: TRBJ1-1
CDR3aa: CASSVTGGNTEAFF
CDR3nt: TGTGCCAGCAGCGTGACAGGGGGTAACACTGAAGCTTTCTTT

abundance: NA
d_gene: NA
v_gene: TRBV5-6
j_gene: TRBJ1-5
CDR3aa: CASSPYQGQPQHF
CDR3nt: TGTGCCAGCAGCCCCTATCAGGGACAGCCCCAGCATTTT

abundance: NA
d_gene: TRBD2
v_gene: TRBV25-1
j_gene: TRBJ2-3
CDR3aa: CASPGLAGGDTQYF
CDR3nt: TGTGCCAGCCCCGGACTAGCGGGAGGGGATACGCAGTATTTT

abundance: NA
d_gene: TRBD1
v_gene: TRBV10-3
j_gene: TRBJ2-3
CDR3aa: CAISLGQGEPDTQYF
CDR3nt: TGTGCCATCAGCTTAGGACAGGGGGAGCCAGATACGCAGTATTTT

abundance: NA
d_gene: NA
v_gene: TRBV7-9
j_gene: TRBJ1-2
CDR3aa: CASSLGGRGYTF
CDR3nt: TGTGCCAGCAGCTTGGGGGGAAGGGGCTACACCTTC

abundance: NA
d_gene: NA
v_gene: TRBV15
j_gene: TRBJ2-1
CDR3aa: CATSRGSGEDNNEQFF
CDR3nt: TGTGCCACCAGCAGAGGGTCTGGCGAAGACAACAATGAGCAGTTCTTC

abundance: NA
d_gene: TRBD2
v_gene: TRBV6-4
j_gene: TRBJ2-1
CDR3aa: CASSGAGAGVDEQFF
CDR3nt: TGTGCCAGCAGTGGAGCGGGGGCGGGGGTCGATGAGCAGTTCTTC

abundance: NA
d_gene: NA
v_gene: TRBV7-2
j_gene: TRBJ2-2
CDR3aa: CASSSPRGLNTGELFF
CDR3nt: TGTGCCAGCAGTTCCCCGCGGGGCCTGAACACCGGGGAGCTGTTTTTT

abundance: NA
d_gene: TRBD1
v_gene: TRBV27
j_gene: TRBJ2-7
CDR3aa: CASSPGTGVTYEQYF
CDR3nt: TGTGCCAGCAGTCCCGGGACAGGGGTTACGTACGAGCAGTACTTC

abundance: NA
d_gene: NA
v_gene: TRBV20-1
j_gene: TRBJ1-2
CDR3aa: CSASVQGGYTF
CDR3nt: TGCAGTGCTAGTGTCCAGGGTGGCTACACCTTC

abundance: few
d_gene: TRBD1
v_gene: TRBV5-4
j_gene: TRBJ1-5
CDR3aa: CASSLDRVSNQPQHF
CDR3nt: TGTGCCAGCAGCCTGGACAGGGTGAGCAATCAGCCCCAGCATTTT

abundance: NA
d_gene: TRBD2
v_gene: TRBV27
j_gene: TRBJ2-7
CDR3aa: CASSNVLAGGSYEQYF
CDR3nt: TGTGCCAGCAGTAATGTTCTAGCGGGAGGCTCCTACGAGCAGTACTTC

abundance: NA
d_gene: NA
v_gene: TRBV5-1
j_gene: TRBJ1-1
CDR3aa: CASSLVRGETEAFF
CDR3nt: TGCGCCAGCAGCTTGGTCCGGGGAGAGACTGAAGCTTTCTTT

abundance: NA
d_gene: TRBD2
v_gene: TRBV5-1
j_gene: TRBJ2-3
CDR3aa: CASSRGLAATDTQYF
CDR3nt: TGCGCCAGCAGCAGGGGACTAGCGGCCACAGATACGCAGTATTTT